A single sample is the source of the 23 T cell receptor beta chains below, sequenced in a study of blood T cell repertoires in COVID-19. Method: immunoSEQ multiplex PCR; TCRdb's copy keeps in-frame clones and lacks some. Of 200,000 to 250,000 clones listed, roughly 75% are singletons. Sequencing was performed on peripheral blood. These receptors came from a woman in her sixties or seventies with acute or convalescent COVID-19.

This clone was observed a handful of times. The chain carries TRBV3-1 (or the pseudogene TRBV3-2) and TRBJ1-6; no definite D call. Germline CDR1 reads LGHDT; CDR2 reads YNNKEL (reference sequence). This CDR3 is 12 amino acids long. The V and J ends lost 8 bases and 8 bases respectively, with 10 bases between them. This CDR3 is CASGTEDSPLHF. For the CDR3, the DNA is TGTGCCAGCGGTACAGAAGATTCACCCCTCCACTTT.

This clone has just a few counts. DNA of the CDR3: TGTGCCAGCAGTCCCAGGACCGACAGGGATAACCGAGAGACCCAGTACTTC. Translated: CASSPRTDRDNRETQYF. This rearrangement joins TRBV6-2 or TRBV6-3 to TRBJ2-5, with TRBD1 matching over 7 bases. V lost 5 bases and J lost 4; bases outside the gene matches: 16. The CDR3 length is 17 residues. Per the germline V gene, CDR1 is MNHEY and CDR2 is SVGEGT.

Only one count was recorded for this clone. This chain connects TRBV5-1 to TRBJ1-1, with D tentatively TRBD1 (5 bases). V dropped 0 bases and J dropped 7 bases, with 10 bases sitting between them. The CDR3 totals 13 residues. CDR1 is SGHRS, CDR2 YFSETQ, per germline. The CDR3 nucleotides read TGCGCCAGCAGCTTGGACAGGAACCGTGAAGCTTTCTTT. It is translated as CASSLDRNREAFF. The variable domain in full, with the rest retrieved from reference TRBV5-1 and TRBJ1-1, is KAGVTQTPRYLIKTRGQQVTLSCSPISGHRSVSWYQQTPGQGLQFLFEYFSETQRNKGNFPGRFSGRQFSNSRSEMNVSTLELGDSALYLCASSLDRNREAFFGQGTRLTVV.

V is TRBV5-1 and J is TRBJ2-3, with 7 bases that match TRBD1. CDR3 length equals 14 residues. J gave up 5 bases and V 2 bases, and 5 bases lay outside the gene matches. The V gene's germline CDR1 is SGHRS and CDR2 YFSETQ. CDR3 region: CASSFRGSQDTQYF. In nucleotides, the CDR3 is TGCGCCAGCAGCTTCAGGGGGTCACAAGATACGCAGTATTTT.

The chain combines TRBV3-1 (or the pseudogene TRBV3-2) with TRBJ1-4, with a tentative D call TRBD1 (5 bases). Germline CDR1 LGHDT, CDR2 YNNKEL (reference sequence). V was shortened by 0 bases and J by 8 bases, with 13 bases between the two germline ends. CDR3 size: 15 residues. The CDR3 is CASSQEGRGGEKLFF. CDR3 nucleotide sequence: TGTGCCAGCAGCCAAGAGGGACGAGGAGGGGAAAAACTGTTTTTT.

This clone was seen once. The V call is TRBV12-3 or TRBV12-4, the J call TRBJ2-1, with D perhaps matching TRBD1 (5 bases). CDR3 length: 13 amino acids. Trimming removed 7 bases from V and 4 bases from J, with 11 bases in between. CDR3 loop: CASILGAYNEQFF. The CDR3 bases are TGTGCCAGCATCCTAGGGGCTTACAATGAGCAGTTCTTC.

The chain joins TRBV4-1 to TRBJ2-7; 11 bases are shared with TRBD2. Germline V lookup: CDR1 MGHRA, CDR2 YSYEKL. This CDR3 spans 19 amino acids. The V and J ends lost 3 bases and 2 bases, in that order; junction bases with no gene match: 15. CDR3 amino acids: CASSQALASGGPEAYEQYF. The CDR3 coding sequence is TGCGCCAGCAGCCAGGCCTTGGCTAGCGGGGGGCCGGAGGCCTACGAGCAGTACTTC.

This chain joins TRBV19 and TRBJ2-7; TRBD1 might be the D (6 bases). The germline gives CDR1 LNHDA, CDR2 SQIVND (reference sequence). V gave up 4 bases and J gave up 6 bases, with 19 bases separating them. The CDR3 consists of 15 residues. The CDR3 region is CASSTTGSPSGEQYF. Here the CDR3 DNA reads TGTGCCAGTAGTACGACAGGATCCCCCTCGGGCGAGCAGTACTTC. The full variable domain, in which reference TRBV19 and TRBJ2-7 provide the parts outside the CDR3, is DGGITQSPKYLFRKEGQNVTLSCEQNLNHDAMYWYRQDPGQGLRLIYYSQIVNDFQKGDIAEGYSVSREKKESFPLTVTSAQKNPTAFYLCASSTTGSPSGEQYFGPGTRLTVT.

The chain is built from TRBV6-4 and TRBJ2-5; TRBD1 matches at 12 bases. Losses at the gene ends were 9 bases for V and 5 bases for J; bases not matched to a gene: 10. CDR1 is MRHNA and CDR2 is SNTAGT in the germline V gene. The CDR3 consists of 15 residues. In DNA, the CDR3 is TGTGCCAGTTCCCCCGGGACAGGGGGCTTCGAGACCCAGTACTTC. It is translated as CASSPGTGGFETQYF.

This chain joins TRBV4-1 and TRBJ1-5; D call uncertain. V lost 2 bases, J lost 3 bases, and 11 bases lay in between. The length of the CDR3 is 15 residues. In germline, CDR1 is MGHRA, CDR2 YSYEKL. The CDR3 DNA reads as TGCGCCAGCAGCCAATGGGAGTTCGACAATCAGCCCCAGCATTTT. It codes for CASSQWEFDNQPQHF.

Worth noting for this clone: The same CDR3 is also encoded by other DNA sequences in this sample. DNA for the CDR3: TGCGCCAGCAGCTTGGGGACAGGACTAACAGATACGCAGTATTTT. Translation gives CASSLGTGLTDTQYF. V is TRBV5-1 and J is TRBJ2-3, with a possible D match to TRBD1 (7 bases). Trimming took off 0 bases at V and 3 bases at J, with 11 bases between the two ends. The CDR3 totals 15 residues. The germline CDR1 and CDR2 sequences are SGHRS and YFSETQ. Together with reference TRBV5-1 and TRBJ2-3, the CDR3 gives the full variable domain: KAGVTQTPRYLIKTRGQQVTLSCSPISGHRSVSWYQQTPGQGLQFLFEYFSETQRNKGNFPGRFSGRQFSNSRSEMNVSTLELGDSALYLCASSLGTGLTDTQYFGPGTRLTVL.

The chain links TRBV11-2 to TRBJ2-1; 11 bases fit TRBD2. V was clipped by 3 bases and J by 4 bases; unmatched bases: 5. The germline CDR1 and CDR2 sequences are SGHAT and FQNNGV. The CDR3 extends over 16 amino acids. CDR3 sequence (DNA): TGTGCCAGCAGCTTCTTAGCGGGGGGGCTTTACAATGAGCAGTTCTTC. Translation gives CASSFLAGGLYNEQFF.

The CDR3 here is CASSARGTGELFF. As DNA, the CDR3 is TGTGCCAGCAGCGCCCGGGGCACCGGGGAGCTGTTTTTT. This sequence joins TRBV2 and TRBJ2-2, with a tentative D call TRBD2 (5 bases). The V end was cut by 6 bases, the J end by 4 bases, with 9 bases between. This CDR3 has 13 amino acids. Per germline, CDR1 SNHLY and CDR2 FYNNEI.

The rearrangement joins TRBV2 to TRBJ2-3; 11 bases align to TRBD1. The CDR3 consists of 15 residues. The V segment lost 4 bases and the J segment 14 bases; nucleotides outside the gene matches: 14. Germline lookup yields CDR1 SNHLY and CDR2 FYNNEI. This CDR3 is CASSVSGQGGPDRYF. The CDR3 DNA is TGTGCCAGCAGTGTTTCGGGACAGGGGGGCCCCGACCGGTATTTT. Filled out from reference TRBV2 and TRBJ2-3, the complete variable domain reads EPEVTQTPSHQVTQMGQEVILRCVPISNHLYFYWYRQILGQKVEFLVSFYNNEISEKSEIFDDQFSVERPDGSNFTLKIRSTKLEDSAMYFCASSVSGQGGPDRYFGPGTRLTVL.

V is TRBV7-9 and J is TRBJ1-2; the match to TRBD1 covers 8 bases. Germline assignment: CDR1 SEHNR and CDR2 FQNEAQ (reference sequence). This CDR3 has 13 amino acids. V was clipped by 5 bases and J by 6 bases; unmatched bases: 5. CDR3 bases: TGTGCCAGCAGCACCCAACAGGGGGATGGCTACACCTTC. Encoded protein: CASSTQQGDGYTF. The full variable domain, its missing parts supplied by reference TRBV7-9 and TRBJ1-2, is DTGVSQNPRHKITKRGQNVTFRCDPISEHNRLYWYRQTLGQGPEFLTYFQNEAQLEKSRLLSDRFSAERPKGSFSTLEIQRTEQGDSAMYLCASSTQQGDGYTFGSGTRLTVV.

V gene TRBV18 combines with J gene TRBJ2-7; possibly TRBD2 for D (5 bases). The CDR3 covers 15 residues. V lost 5 bases and J lost 3, with 17 bases in between. Looked up from germline, CDR1 is KGHSH and CDR2 is LQKENI. CDR3 sequence (DNA): TGTGCCAGCTCAAGTACCTCCAGCGGCAACTACGAGCAGTACTTC. It yields the protein CASSSTSSGNYEQYF.

The chain couples TRBV5-1 to TRBJ1-2, with a tentative D call TRBD1 (5 bases). CDR1 SGHRS and CDR2 YFSETQ come from the germline V gene. V was cut by 0 bases and J by 8 bases, with 14 bases left in between. The CDR3 spans 14 residues. The CDR3 sequence: CASSLDSGRWGYTF. CDR3 DNA: TGCGCCAGCAGCTTGGATTCAGGGAGGTGGGGCTACACCTTC.

V usage is TRBV10-3 and J usage is TRBJ1-3; TRBD1 is a possible D gene (5 bases). Per the germline V gene, CDR1 is ENHRY and CDR2 is SYGVKD. The germline V and J ends were trimmed by 11 bases and 2 bases, with 13 bases remaining between them. CDR3 length equals 13 residues. As DNA, the CDR3 is TGTGCCGGAGGGACCCAAACTGGAAACACCATATATTTT. Translating gives CAGGTQTGNTIYF.

The V gene is TRBV11-2, the J gene TRBJ2-7; maybe TRBD2 (6 bases). This CDR3 comprises 12 residues. Between the trimmed V and J ends, which lost 3 bases and 5 bases, there was a span of 8 bases. Looked up from germline, CDR1 is SGHAT and CDR2 is FQNNGV. CDR3 region: CASSLGGNEQYF. The CDR3, as DNA: TGTGCCAGCAGCTTGGGGGGTAACGAGCAGTACTTC. Looking up the rest from reference TRBV11-2 and TRBJ2-7 gives the full variable domain: EAGVAQSPRYKIIEKRQSVAFWCNPISGHATLYWYQQILGQGPKLLIQFQNNGVVDDSQLPKDRFSAERLKGVDSTLKIQPAKLEDSAVYLCASSLGGNEQYFGPGTRLTVT.

The rearrangement links TRBV4-1 to TRBJ2-2, with D possibly TRBD2 on 6 matching bases. Germline values: CDR1 MGHRA, CDR2 YSYEKL. Trimming removed 4 bases from V and 8 bases from J, with 26 bases in between. The CDR3 is made up of 18 amino acids. DNA for the CDR3: TGCGCCAGCAGCCCCCCCTTGGAGGGCCGGCGTAGGACGGGGGAGCTGTTTTTT. Its translation: CASSPPLEGRRRTGELFF.

This clone occurred a few times. The V call is TRBV4-3, the J call TRBJ1-2; a possible D gene is TRBD1 (5 bases). V dropped 0 bases and J dropped 6 bases, with 8 bases sitting between them. The CDR3 runs 13 residues. The germline V gene encodes CDR1 LGHNA and CDR2 YSLEER. The DNA of the CDR3 is TGCGCCAGCAGCCAAGATCAGGGTCATGGCTACACCTTC. As protein: CASSQDQGHGYTF.

The V and J genes are TRBV7-2 and TRBJ2-5; the match to TRBD1 covers 9 bases. Germline V CDR1 and CDR2: SGHTA, FQGNSA. V shed 2 bases, J shed 4 bases, and the junction held 5 bases outside the gene matches. The CDR3 consists of 15 residues. CDR3 loop: CASSLRPGQGETQYF. In DNA form, the CDR3 reads TGTGCCAGCAGCTTACGTCCGGGACAGGGAGAGACCCAGTACTTC.

The V and J genes are TRBV7-6 and TRBJ2-1; 9 bases are a match to TRBD2. The CDR3 covers 16 residues. Germline V gene sequence: CDR1 SGHVS, CDR2 FNYEAQ. The junction had 8 bases not matched to a gene; V was cut back by 2 bases and J by 6 bases. This CDR3 is CASSLTAGTSSNEQFF. In DNA, the CDR3 is TGTGCCAGCAGCTTAACGGCCGGGACTAGCTCCAATGAGCAGTTCTTC.